What follows is one T cell receptor (beta chain) and its context. Its antigen is as yet unknown. This entry is derived from a study of tissue T cells after allogeneic stem cell transplantation. About the study: Pathologist review favored tissue samples showing histologically apparent lymphocytes.

The CDR3 length is 13 residues. Trimming removed 2 bases at V and 7 bases at J, with 9 bases between. From germline, CDR1 is MNHNY and CDR2 SVGAGI (reference sequence). General study results and limits: Shared clones across patients were few; motif clustering revealed tissue-specific shared signatures.

CDR3 sequences, V/J genes, frequencies and template counts came from survey-depth TCRbeta sequencing. The data were produced by immunoSEQ multiplex PCR, yet TCRdb's version contains in-frame clones alone and is incomplete. The sample consists of tens of thousands of clones, about 70% of them appearing once. V is TRBV6-6 and J is TRBJ2-4; D gene ambiguous. The clonotype comes from a female donor older than 55 with lung cancer. Sequencing was performed on tissue from the ileum, taken at autopsy. CDR3 in DNA: TGTGCCAGCAGTTACAACAGAGATAACATTCAGTACTTC. Translating gives CASSYNRDNIQYF.